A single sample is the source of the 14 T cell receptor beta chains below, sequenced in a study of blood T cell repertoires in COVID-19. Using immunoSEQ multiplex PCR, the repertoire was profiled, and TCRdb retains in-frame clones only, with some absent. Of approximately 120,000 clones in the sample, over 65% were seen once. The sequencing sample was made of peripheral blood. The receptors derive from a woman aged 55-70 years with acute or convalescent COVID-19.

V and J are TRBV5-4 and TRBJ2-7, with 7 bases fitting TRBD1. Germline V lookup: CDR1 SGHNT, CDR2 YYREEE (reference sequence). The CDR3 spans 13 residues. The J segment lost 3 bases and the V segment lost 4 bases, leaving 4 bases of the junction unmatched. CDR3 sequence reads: CASSQGQLYEQYF. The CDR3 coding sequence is TGTGCCAGCAGCCAGGGACAGCTCTACGAGCAGTACTTC.

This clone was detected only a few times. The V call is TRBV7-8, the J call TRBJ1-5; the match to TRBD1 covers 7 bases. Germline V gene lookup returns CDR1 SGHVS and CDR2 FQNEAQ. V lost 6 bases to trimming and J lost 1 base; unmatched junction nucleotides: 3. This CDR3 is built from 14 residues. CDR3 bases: TGTGCCAGCAGTTCACAGGGGAGCAATCAGCCCCAGCATTTT. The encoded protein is CASSSQGSNQPQHF.

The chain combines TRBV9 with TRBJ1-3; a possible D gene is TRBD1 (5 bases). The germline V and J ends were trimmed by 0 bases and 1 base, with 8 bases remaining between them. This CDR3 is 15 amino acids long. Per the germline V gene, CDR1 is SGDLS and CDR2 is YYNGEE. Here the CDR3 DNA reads TGTGCCAGCAGCGTAGTCCCAGGGTCTGGAAACACCATATATTTT. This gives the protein CASSVVPGSGNTIYF.

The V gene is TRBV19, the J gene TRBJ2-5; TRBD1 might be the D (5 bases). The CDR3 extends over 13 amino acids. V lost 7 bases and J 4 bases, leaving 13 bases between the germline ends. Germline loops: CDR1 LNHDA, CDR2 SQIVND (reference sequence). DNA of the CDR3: TGTGCCAGTACGGTGGGTAGGGGAGAGACCCAGTACTTC. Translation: CASTVGRGETQYF.

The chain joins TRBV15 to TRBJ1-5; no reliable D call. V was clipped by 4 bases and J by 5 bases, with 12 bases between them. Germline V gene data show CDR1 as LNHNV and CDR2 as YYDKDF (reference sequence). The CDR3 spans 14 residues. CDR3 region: CATSIMGPDQPQHF. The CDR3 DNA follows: TGTGCCACCAGCATAATGGGCCCCGATCAGCCCCAGCATTTT.

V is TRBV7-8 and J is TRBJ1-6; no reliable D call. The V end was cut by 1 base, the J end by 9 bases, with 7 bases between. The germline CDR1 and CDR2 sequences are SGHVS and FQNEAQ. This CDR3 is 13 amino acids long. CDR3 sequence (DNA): TGTGCCAGCAGCTTAGTCAGTGGTTCACCCCTCCACTTT. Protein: CASSLVSGSPLHF.

CDR3 loop: CASSPRTEDEQYF. The DNA of the CDR3 is TGTGCCAGCAGCCCAAGGACAGAAGACGAGCAGTACTTC. V and J are TRBV7-2 and TRBJ2-7; a weak D match, TRBD1 (6 bases). V was clipped by 5 bases and J by 5 bases, with 13 bases between them. Germline V gene data show CDR1 as SGHTA and CDR2 as FQGNSA. This CDR3 is built from 13 residues.

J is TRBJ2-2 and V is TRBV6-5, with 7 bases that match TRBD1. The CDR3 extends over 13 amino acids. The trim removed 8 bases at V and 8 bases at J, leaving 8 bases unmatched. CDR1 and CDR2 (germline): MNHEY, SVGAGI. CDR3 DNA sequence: TGTGCCAGCGGGACAGAATGGGGGGGGGAGCTGTTTTTT. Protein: CASGTEWGGELFF.

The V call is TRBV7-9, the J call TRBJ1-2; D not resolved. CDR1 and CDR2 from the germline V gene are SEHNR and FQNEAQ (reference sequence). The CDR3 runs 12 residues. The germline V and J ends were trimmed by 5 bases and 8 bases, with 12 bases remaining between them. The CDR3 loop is CASSPKTGGYTF. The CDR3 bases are TGTGCCAGCAGCCCTAAGACGGGGGGCTACACCTTC.

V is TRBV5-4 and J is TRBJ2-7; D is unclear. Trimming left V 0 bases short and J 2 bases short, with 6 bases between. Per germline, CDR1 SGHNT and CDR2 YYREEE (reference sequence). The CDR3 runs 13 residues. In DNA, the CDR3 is TGTGCCAGCAGCTTGGACGGTCCCTACGAGCAGTACTTC. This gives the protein CASSLDGPYEQYF.

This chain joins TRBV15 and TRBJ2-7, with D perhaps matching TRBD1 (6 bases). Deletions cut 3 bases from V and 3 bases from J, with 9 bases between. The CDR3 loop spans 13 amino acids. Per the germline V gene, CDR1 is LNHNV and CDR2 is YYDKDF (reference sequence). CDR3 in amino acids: CATSSQGGYEQYF. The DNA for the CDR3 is TGTGCCACCAGCAGCCAAGGGGGCTACGAGCAGTACTTC.

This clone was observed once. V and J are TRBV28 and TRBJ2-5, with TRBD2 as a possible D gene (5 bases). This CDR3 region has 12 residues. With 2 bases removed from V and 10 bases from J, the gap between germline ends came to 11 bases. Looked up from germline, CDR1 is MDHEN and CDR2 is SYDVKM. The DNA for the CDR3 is TGTGCCAGCAGTTTAACCTACGGGAACCAGTACTTC. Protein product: CASSLTYGNQYF.

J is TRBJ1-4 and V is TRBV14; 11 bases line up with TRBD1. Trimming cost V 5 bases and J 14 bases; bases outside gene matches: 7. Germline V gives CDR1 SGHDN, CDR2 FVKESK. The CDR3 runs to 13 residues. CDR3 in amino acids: CASSGTGGIKLFF. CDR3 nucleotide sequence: TGTGCCAGCAGCGGGACAGGGGGGATTAAGCTGTTTTTT.

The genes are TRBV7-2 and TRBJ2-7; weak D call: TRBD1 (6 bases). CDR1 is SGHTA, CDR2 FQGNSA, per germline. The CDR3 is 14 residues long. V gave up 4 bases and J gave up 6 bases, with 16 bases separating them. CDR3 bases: TGTGCCAGCAGCTGGGCACAGGGTTCCGTCGAGCAGTACTTC. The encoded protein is CASSWAQGSVEQYF.